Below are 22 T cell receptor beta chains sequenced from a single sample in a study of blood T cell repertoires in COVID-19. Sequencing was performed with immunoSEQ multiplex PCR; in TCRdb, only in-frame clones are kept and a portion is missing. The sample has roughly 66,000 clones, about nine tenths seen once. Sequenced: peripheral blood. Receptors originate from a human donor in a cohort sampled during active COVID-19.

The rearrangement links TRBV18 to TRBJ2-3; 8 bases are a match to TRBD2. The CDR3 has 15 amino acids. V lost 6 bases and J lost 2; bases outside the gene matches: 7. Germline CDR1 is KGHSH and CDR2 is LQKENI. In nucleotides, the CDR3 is TGTGCCAGCTCCCCGCGGGGGGATGACACAGATACGCAGTATTTT. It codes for CASSPRGDDTDTQYF.

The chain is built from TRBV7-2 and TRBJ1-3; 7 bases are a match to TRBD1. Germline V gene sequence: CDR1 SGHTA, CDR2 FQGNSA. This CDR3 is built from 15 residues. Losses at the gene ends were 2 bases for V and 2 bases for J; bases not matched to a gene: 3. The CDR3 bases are TGTGCCAGCAGCTTAACAGGGGTGGCTGGAAACACCATATATTTT. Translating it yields CASSLTGVAGNTIYF.

Here the CDR3 reads CASSQRQPRLAGGSSYNEQFF. The CDR3 nucleotides read TGTGCCAGCTCCCAAAGGCAACCGAGACTAGCGGGGGGGAGCTCCTACAATGAGCAGTTCTTC. This chain uses TRBV18 with TRBJ2-1; 14 nucleotides align to TRBD2. J was trimmed by 0 bases and V by 6 bases; bases with no gene match: 16. The germline V gene encodes CDR1 KGHSH and CDR2 LQKENI. The CDR3 length is 21 residues.

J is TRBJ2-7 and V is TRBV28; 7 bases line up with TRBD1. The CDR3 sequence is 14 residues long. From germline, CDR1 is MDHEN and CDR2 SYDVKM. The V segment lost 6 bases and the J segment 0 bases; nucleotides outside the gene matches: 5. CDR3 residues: CASRRGGPSYEQYF. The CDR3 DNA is TGTGCCAGCAGGAGAGGGGGCCCCTCCTACGAGCAGTACTTC.

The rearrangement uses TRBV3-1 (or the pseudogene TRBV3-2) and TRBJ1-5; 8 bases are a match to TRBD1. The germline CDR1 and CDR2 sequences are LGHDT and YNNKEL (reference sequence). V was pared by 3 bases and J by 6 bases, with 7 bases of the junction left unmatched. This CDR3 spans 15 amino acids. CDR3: CASSQGRTGFQPQHF. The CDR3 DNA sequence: TGTGCCAGCAGCCAGGGCCGGACAGGGTTTCAGCCCCAGCATTTT.

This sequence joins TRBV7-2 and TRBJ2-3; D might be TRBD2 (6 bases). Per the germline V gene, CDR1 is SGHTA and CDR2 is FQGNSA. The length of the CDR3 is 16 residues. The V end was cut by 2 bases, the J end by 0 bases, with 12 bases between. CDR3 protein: CASSLWRGSSTDTQYF. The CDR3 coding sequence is TGTGCCAGCAGCTTATGGCGGGGATCGAGCACAGATACGCAGTATTTT.

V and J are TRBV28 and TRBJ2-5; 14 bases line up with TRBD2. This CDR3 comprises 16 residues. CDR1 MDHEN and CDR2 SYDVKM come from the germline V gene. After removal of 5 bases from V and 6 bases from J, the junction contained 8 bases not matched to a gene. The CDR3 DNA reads TGTGCCAGCAGTCGCTACGGGACTAGCGGGAGTCAGACCCAGTACTTC. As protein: CASSRYGTSGSQTQYF.

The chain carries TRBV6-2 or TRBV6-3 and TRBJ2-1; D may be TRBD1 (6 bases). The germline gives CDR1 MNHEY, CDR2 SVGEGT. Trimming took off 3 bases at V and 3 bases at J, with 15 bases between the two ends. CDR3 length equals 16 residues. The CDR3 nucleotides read TGTGCCAGCAGTTATCTCATCGGACAGATCTACAATGAGCAGTTCTTC. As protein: CASSYLIGQIYNEQFF.

The CDR3 sequence is CASTLSSSGRVSTDTQYF. CDR3 DNA: TGCGCCAGCACCCTCAGTTCTAGCGGGAGGGTTAGCACAGATACGCAGTATTTT. The chain uses TRBV10-1 and TRBJ2-3, with 12 bases that match TRBD2. This CDR3 has 18 residues. V lost 7 bases to trimming and J lost 0 bases; unmatched junction nucleotides: 11. Germline V gene data show CDR1 as WNHNN and CDR2 as SYGVQD (reference sequence).

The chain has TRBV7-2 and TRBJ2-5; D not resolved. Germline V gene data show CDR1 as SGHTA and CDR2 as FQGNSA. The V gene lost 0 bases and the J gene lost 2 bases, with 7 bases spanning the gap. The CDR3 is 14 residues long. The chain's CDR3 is CASSLAPGQETQYF. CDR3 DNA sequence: TGTGCCAGCAGCTTAGCCCCGGGTCAAGAGACCCAGTACTTC.

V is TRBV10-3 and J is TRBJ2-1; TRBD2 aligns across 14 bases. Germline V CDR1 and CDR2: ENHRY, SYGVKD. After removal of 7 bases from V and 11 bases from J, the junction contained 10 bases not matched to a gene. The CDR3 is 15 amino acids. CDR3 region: CAITLPGLAGEKQFF. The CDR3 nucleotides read TGTGCCATCACCCTTCCGGGACTAGCGGGAGAGAAGCAGTTCTTC.

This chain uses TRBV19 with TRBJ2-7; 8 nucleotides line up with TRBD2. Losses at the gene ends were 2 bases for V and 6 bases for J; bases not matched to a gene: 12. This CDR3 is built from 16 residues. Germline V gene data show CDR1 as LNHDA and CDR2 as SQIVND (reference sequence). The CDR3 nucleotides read TGTGCCAGTAGTATATACGTTGGTGGTAGCGGGGTCGAGCAGTACTTC. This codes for CASSIYVGGSGVEQYF.

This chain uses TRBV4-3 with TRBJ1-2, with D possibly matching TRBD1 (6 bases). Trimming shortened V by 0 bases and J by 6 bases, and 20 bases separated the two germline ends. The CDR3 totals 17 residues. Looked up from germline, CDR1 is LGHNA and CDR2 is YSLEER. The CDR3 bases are TGCGCCAGCAGCCAAGATCAGGCGGGGGGGCACGCCGATGGCTACACCTTC. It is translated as CASSQDQAGGHADGYTF.

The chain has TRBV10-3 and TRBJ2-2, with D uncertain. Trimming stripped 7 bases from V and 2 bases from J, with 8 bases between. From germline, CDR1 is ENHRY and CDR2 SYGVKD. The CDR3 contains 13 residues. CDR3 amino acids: CAITETNTGELFF. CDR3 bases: TGTGCCATCACCGAAACTAACACCGGGGAGCTGTTTTTT.

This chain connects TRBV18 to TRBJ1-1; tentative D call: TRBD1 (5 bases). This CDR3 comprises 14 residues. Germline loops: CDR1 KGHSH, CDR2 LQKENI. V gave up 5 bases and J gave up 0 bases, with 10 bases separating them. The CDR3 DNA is TGTGCCAGCTCATCGACAGCCGTGAACACTGAAGCTTTCTTT. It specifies CASSSTAVNTEAFF.

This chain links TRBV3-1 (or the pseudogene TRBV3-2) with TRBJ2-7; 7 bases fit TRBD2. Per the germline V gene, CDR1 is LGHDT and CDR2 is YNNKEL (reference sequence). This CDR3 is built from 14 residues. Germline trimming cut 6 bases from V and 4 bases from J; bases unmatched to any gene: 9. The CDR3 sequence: CASSLSSGPYEQYF. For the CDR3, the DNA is TGTGCCAGCAGTCTATCTAGCGGACCATACGAGCAGTACTTC.

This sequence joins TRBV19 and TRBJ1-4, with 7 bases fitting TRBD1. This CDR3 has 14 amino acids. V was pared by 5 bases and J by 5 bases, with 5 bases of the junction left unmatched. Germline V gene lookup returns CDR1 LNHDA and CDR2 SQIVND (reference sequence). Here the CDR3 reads CASSRGTENEKLFF. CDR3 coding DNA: TGTGCCAGTAGTCGAGGGACAGAAAATGAAAAACTGTTTTTT.

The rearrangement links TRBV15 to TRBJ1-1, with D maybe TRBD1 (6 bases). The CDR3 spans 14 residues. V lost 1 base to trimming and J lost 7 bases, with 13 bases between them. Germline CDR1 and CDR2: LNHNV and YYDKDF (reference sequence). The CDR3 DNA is TGTGCCACCAGCAGAGGTCAGGGGCACCATGAAGCTTTCTTT. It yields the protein CATSRGQGHHEAFF.

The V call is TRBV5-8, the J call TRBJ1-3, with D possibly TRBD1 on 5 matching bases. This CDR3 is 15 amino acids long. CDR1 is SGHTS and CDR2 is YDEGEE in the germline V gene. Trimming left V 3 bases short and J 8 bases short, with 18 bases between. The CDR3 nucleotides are TGTGCCAGCAGCTCACGGCGTCCAGGAGGGGACACCATATATTTT. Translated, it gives CASSSRRPGGDTIYF.

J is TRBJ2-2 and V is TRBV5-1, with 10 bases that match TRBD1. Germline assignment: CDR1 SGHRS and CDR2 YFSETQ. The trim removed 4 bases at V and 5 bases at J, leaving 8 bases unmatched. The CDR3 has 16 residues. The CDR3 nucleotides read TGCGCCAGCAGCGTGACAGGGGGCGTTGAGACCGGGGAGCTGTTTTTT. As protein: CASSVTGGVETGELFF. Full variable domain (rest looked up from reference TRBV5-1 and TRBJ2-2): KAGVTQTPRYLIKTRGQQVTLSCSPISGHRSVSWYQQTPGQGLQFLFEYFSETQRNKGNFPGRFSGRQFSNSRSEMNVSTLELGDSALYLCASSVTGGVETGELFFGEGSRLTVL.

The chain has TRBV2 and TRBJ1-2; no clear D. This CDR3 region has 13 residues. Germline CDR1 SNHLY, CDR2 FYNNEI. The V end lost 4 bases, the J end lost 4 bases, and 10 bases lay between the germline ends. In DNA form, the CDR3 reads TGTGCCAGCAGTGCGACGGGTATCTATGGCTACACCTTC. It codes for CASSATGIYGYTF.

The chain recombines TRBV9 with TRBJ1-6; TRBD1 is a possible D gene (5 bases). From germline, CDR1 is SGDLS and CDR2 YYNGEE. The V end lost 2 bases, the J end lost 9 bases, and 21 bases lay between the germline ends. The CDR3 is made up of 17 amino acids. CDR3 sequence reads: CASSVGVVGGESSPLHF. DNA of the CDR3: TGTGCCAGCAGCGTGGGGGTCGTCGGGGGTGAAAGTTCACCCCTCCACTTT.